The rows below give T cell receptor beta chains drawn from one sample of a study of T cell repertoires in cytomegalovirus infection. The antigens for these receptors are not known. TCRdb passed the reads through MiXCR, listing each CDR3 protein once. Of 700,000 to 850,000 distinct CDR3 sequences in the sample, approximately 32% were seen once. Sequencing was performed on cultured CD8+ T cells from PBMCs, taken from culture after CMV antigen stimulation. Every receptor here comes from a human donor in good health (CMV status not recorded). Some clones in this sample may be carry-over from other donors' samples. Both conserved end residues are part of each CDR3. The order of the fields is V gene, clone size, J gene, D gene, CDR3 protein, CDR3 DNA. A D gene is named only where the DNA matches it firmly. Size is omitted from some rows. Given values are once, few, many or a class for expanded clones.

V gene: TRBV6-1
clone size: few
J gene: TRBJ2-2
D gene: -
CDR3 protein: CASSEYSGGTGELFF
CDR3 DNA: TGTGCCAGCAGTGAATATTCCGGGGGTACCGGGGAGCTGTTTTTT

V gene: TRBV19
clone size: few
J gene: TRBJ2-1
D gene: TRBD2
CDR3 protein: CASSIAAGFLYNEQFF
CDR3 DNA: TGTGCCAGTAGTATAGCAGCGGGGTTCCTCTACAATGAGCAGTTCTTC

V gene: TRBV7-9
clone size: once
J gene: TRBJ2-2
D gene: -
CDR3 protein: CASSSTPTGSNTGELFF
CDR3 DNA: TGTGCCAGCAGTTCTACCCCGACAGGCTCGAACACCGGGGAGCTGTTTTTT

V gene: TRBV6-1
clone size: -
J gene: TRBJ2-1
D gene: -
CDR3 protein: CASSEDRGQHNEQFF
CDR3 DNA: TGTGCCAGCAGTGAAGACCGGGGACAACACAATGAGCAGTTCTTC

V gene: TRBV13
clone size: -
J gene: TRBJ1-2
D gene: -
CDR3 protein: CASTQADRIVNYGYTF
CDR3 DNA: TGTGCCAGCACCCAAGCCGACAGGATAGTAAACTATGGCTACACCTTC

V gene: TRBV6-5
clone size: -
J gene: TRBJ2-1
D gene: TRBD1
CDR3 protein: CAASEQGARNEQFF
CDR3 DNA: TGTGCCGCCTCAGAACAGGGGGCGCGGAATGAGCAGTTCTTC

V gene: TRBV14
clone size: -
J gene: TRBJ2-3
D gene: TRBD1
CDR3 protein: CASSHQGTVLGAQYF
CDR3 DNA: TGTGCCAGCAGCCACCAAGGGACAGTCCTTGGGGCGCAGTATTTT

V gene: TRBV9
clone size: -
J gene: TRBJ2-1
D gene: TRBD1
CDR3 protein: CASSVAGTGSYNEQFF
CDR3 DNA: TGTGCCAGCAGCGTAGCCGGGACAGGATCCTACAATGAGCAGTTCTTC

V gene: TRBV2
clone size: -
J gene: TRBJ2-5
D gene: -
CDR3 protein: CASSVVILALETQYF
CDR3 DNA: TGTGCCAGCAGTGTGGTGATACTAGCCCTAGAGACCCAGTACTTC

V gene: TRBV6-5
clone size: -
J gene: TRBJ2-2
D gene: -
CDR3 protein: CASTLWKGANTGELFF
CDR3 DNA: TGTGCCAGCACACTCTGGAAGGGGGCGAACACCGGGGAGCTGTTTTTT

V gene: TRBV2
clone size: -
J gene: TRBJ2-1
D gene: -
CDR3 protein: CASSEVSGFNEQFF
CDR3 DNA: TGTGCCAGCAGTGAAGTATCTGGGTTCAATGAGCAGTTCTTC

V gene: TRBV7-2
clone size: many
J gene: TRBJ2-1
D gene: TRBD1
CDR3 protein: CASSPDGTGSFHEQFF
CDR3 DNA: TGTGCCAGCAGCCCAGATGGGACAGGGTCCTTCCATGAGCAGTTCTTC

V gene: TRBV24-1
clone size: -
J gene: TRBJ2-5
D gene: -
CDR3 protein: CATSDLKGPETQYF
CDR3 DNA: TGTGCCACCAGTGATTTAAAGGGGCCGGAGACCCAGTACTTC

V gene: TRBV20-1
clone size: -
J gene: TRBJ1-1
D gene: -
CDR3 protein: CSSRTYDQNTEAFF
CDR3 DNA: TGCAGTTCCCGGACGTACGACCAGAACACTGAAGCTTTCTTT

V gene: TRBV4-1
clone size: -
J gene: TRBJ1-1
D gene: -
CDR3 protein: CASSQAHMNTEAFF
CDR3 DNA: TGCGCCAGCAGCCAAGCCCACATGAACACTGAAGCTTTCTTT

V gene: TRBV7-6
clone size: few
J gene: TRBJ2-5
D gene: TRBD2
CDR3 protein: CASSPGAGGGETQYF
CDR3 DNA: TGTGCCAGCAGCCCGGGCGCGGGGGGGGGCGAGACCCAGTACTTC

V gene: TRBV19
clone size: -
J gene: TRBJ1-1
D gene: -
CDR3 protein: CASSIGEVQAFF
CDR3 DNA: TGTGCCAGTAGTATAGGGGAGGTGCAAGCTTTCTTT

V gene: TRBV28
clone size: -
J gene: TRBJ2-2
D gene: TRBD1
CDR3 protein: CASSPEGAGTGELFF
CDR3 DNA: TGTGCCAGCAGCCCTGAGGGGGCCGGGACCGGGGAGCTGTTTTTT

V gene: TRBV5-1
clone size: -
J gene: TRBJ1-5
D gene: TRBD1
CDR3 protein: CASSWGQGEGQPQHF
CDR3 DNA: TGCGCCAGCAGCTGGGGACAGGGGGAAGGACAGCCCCAGCATTTT

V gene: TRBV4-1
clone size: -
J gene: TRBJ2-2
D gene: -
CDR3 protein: CASSQDWPGSGGELFF
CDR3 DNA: TGCGCCAGCAGCCAAGATTGGCCAGGGAGTGGCGGGGAGCTGTTTTTT

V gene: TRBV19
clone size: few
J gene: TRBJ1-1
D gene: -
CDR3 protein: CAAQGKNTEAFF
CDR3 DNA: TGTGCCGCACAGGGAAAGAACACTGAAGCTTTCTTT

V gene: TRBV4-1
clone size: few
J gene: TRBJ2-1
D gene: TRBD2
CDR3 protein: CASSHPGGANEQFF
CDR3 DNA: TGCGCCAGCAGCCACCCCGGGGGGGCGAATGAGCAGTTCTTC

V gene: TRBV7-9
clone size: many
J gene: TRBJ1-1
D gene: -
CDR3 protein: CASSPRGLEAFF
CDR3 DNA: TGTGCCAGCAGCCCTAGGGGCCTCGAAGCTTTCTTT

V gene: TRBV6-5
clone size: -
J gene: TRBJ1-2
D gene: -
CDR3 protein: CTSSYRQDFYGYTF
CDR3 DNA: TGTACCAGCAGTTACAGACAGGACTTCTATGGCTACACCTTC

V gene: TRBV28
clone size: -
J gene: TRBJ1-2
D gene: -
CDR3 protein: CASSSPNSRTYGYTF
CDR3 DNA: TGTGCCAGCAGTTCCCCCAACTCCAGGACCTATGGCTACACCTTC

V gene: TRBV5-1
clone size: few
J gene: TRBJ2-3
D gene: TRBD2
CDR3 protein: CASSFNLLAGGEDTQYF
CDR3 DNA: TGCGCCAGCAGCTTCAACCTACTAGCGGGGGGTGAAGATACGCAGTATTTT

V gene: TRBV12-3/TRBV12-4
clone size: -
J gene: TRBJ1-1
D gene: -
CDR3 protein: CASLVFLDAEAFF
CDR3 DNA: TGTGCCAGCCTTGTTTTCCTAGACGCTGAAGCTTTCTTT

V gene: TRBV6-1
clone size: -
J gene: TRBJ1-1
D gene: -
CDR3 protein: CASQQGGTEAFF
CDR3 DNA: TGTGCCAGCCAACAGGGAGGGACTGAAGCTTTCTTT

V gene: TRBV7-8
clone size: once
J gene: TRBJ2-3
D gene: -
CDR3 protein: CASSLTGYEGTDTQYF
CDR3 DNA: TGTGCCAGCAGCTTAACAGGGTACGAGGGGACAGATACGCAGTATTTT

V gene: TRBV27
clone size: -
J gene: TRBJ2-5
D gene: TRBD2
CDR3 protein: CASSLRGRVGETQYF
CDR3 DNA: TGTGCCAGCAGTTTACGCGGGAGGGTGGGGGAGACCCAGTACTTC

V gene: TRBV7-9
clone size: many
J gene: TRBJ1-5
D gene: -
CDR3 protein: CASSLDSTANQPQHF
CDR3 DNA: TGTGCCAGCAGCCTGGACAGCACCGCCAATCAGCCCCAGCATTTT

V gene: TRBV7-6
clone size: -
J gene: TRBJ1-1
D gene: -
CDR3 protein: CASSRTEEAFF
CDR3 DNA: TGTGCCAGCAGTCGGACAGAAGAAGCTTTCTTT

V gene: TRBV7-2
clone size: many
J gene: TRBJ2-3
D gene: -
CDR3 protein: CASSSLMGGTDTQYF
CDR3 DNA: TGTGCCAGCAGCTCCCTAATGGGGGGAACAGATACGCAGTATTTT

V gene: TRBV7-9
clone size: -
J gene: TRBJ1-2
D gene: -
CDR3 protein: CASTSLAGIGGYTF
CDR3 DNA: TGTGCCAGCACTTCCCTGGCGGGGATAGGTGGCTACACCTTC

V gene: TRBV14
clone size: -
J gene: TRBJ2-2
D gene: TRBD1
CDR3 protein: CASSKWDRVGTGELFF
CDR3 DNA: TGTGCCAGCAGCAAATGGGACAGGGTCGGCACCGGGGAGCTGTTTTTT

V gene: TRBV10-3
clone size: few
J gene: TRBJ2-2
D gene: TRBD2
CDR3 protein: CAISDREGNTGELFF
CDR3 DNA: TGTGCCATCAGTGACAGGGAGGGGAACACCGGGGAGCTGTTTTTT

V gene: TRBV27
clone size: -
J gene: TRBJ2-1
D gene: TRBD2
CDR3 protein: CASSLLADMPDEQFF
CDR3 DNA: TGTGCCAGCAGTTTACTAGCGGACATGCCCGATGAGCAGTTCTTC

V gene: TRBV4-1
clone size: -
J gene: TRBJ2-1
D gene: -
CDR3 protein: CASSQDSAGFYNEQFF
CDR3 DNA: TGCGCCAGCAGCCAAGATTCGGCGGGGTTCTACAATGAGCAGTTCTTC

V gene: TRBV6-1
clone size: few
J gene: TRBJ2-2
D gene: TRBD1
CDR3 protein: CASSNGQGRRTGELFF
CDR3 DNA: TGTGCCAGCAGTAACGGACAGGGGAGGAGAACCGGGGAGCTGTTTTTT

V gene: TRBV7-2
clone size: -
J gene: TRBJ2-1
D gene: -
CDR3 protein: CASSPSNLPPYNGQFF
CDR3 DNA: TGTGCCAGCAGCCCCAGCAACCTTCCTCCATACAATGGGCAGTTCTTC

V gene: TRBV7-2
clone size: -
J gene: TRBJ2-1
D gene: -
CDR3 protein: CASDLDTLYNEQFF
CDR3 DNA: TGTGCCAGCGACCTGGACACACTCTACAATGAGCAGTTCTTC

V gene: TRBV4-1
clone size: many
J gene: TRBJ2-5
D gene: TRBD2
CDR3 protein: CASSQDFWTRGPQETQYF
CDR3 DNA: TGCGCCAGCAGCCAAGATTTTTGGACTAGGGGACCCCAAGAGACCCAGTACTTC

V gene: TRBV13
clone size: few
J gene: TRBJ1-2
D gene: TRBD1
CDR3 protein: CASSYTETGKYGYTF
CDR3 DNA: TGTGCCAGCAGCTACACGGAGACAGGGAAGTATGGCTACACCTTC

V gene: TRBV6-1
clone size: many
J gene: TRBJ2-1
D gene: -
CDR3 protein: CASSDNEQFF
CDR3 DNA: TGTGCCAGCAGTGACAATGAGCAGTTCTTC

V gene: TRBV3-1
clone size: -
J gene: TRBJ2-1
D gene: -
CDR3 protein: CASSQVGGASNEQFF
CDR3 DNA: TGTGCCAGCAGCCAAGTGGGGGGGGCCTCGAATGAGCAGTTCTTC

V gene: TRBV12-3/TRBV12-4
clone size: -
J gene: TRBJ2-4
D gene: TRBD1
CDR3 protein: CASSAPQGGKNIQYF
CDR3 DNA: TGTGCCAGCAGCGCCCCACAGGGGGGCAAAAACATTCAGTACTTC

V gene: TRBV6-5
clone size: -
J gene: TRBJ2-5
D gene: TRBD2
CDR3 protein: CASSQGVAGARETQYF
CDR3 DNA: TGTGCCAGCAGCCAGGGAGTAGCGGGAGCTCGGGAGACCCAGTACTTC

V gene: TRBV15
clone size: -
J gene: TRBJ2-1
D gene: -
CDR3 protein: CATSRDHGRGSYNEQFF
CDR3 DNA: TGTGCCACCAGCAGAGATCACGGGCGGGGCTCCTACAATGAGCAGTTCTTC

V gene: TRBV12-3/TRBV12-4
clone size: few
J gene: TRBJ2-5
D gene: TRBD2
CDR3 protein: CASSFVAGVQETQYF
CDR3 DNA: TGTGCCAGCAGTTTTGTAGCGGGGGTCCAAGAGACCCAGTACTTC

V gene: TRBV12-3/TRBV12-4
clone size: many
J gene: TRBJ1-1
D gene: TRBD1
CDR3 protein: CASSLVGTGNTEAFF
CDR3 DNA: TGTGCCAGCAGCCTAGTAGGGACAGGGAACACTGAAGCTTTCTTT

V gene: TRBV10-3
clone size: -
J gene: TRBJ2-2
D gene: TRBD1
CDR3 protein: CAISETQWGQGVNTGELFF
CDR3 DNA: TGTGCCATCAGTGAGACTCAGTGGGGACAGGGGGTCAACACCGGGGAGCTGTTTTTT

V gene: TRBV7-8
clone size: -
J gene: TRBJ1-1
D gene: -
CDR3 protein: CASSDLGGANEAFF
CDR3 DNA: TGTGCCAGCAGCGACCTCGGCGGGGCCAATGAAGCTTTCTTT

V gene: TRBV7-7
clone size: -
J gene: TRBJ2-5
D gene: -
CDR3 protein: CASSGNVGEETQYF
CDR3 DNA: TGTGCTAGCAGCGGCAACGTAGGAGAGGAGACCCAGTACTTC

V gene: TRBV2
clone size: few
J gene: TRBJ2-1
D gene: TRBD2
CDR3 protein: CASERGVNEQFF
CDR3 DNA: TGTGCCAGCGAGCGGGGGGTTAATGAGCAGTTCTTC